The clone carrying this T cell receptor beta chain was detected ten times or more. What it recognizes is unknown. The record originates from a study of T cells in Graves' hyperthyroidism and ophthalmopathy. On the study more broadly: Peripheral blood was taken when the disease was first diagnosed, before any treatment began. Whole-study findings and limits: The model's output predicted ophthalmopathy at a median of 6.5 months prior to onset. Patients with ophthalmopathy were separated from those with stable hyperthyroidism by a 13 V-J model. Among clonotypes expanded in thyroid above 0.001, most were also found in blood.

The source material, RNA transcripts, was used to amplify TCR beta CDR3 regions. RT-PCR in the first round (using the HTBI primer set) targeted the TCR CDR3. MiXCR, applied by TCRdb to the multiplex PCR reads, yields one record per CDR3 protein. The data show a few hundred thousand distinct CDR3 sequences, 15% to 19% seen once. The TCR sequence derives from a woman aged 18 to 35 with Graves' hyperthyroidism that later progressed to Graves' ophthalmopathy. Source material: blood.

The CDR3 DNA is TGTGCCAGCAGTCATTCTCCGGGACTAGTGTCCTACGAGCAGTACTTC. Its translation is CASSHSPGLVSYEQYF. The V call is TRBV2, the J call TRBJ2-7; 8 positions match TRBD2. The CDR3 consists of 16 residues. Per germline, CDR1 SNHLY and CDR2 FYNNEI. V dropped 5 bases and J dropped 1; count of bases not matched to a gene: 10.